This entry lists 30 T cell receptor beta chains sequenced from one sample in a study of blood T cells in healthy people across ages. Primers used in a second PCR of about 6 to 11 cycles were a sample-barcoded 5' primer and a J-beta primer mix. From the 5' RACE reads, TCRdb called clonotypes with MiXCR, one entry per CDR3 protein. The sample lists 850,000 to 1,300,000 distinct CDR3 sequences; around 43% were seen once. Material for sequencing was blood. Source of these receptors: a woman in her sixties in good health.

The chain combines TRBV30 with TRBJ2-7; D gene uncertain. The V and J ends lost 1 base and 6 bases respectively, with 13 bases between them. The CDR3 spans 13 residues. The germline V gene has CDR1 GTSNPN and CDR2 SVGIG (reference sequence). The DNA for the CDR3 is TGTGCCTGGAGTGCTGGGGTAACGGGCGAGCAGTACTTC. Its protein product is CAWSAGVTGEQYF.

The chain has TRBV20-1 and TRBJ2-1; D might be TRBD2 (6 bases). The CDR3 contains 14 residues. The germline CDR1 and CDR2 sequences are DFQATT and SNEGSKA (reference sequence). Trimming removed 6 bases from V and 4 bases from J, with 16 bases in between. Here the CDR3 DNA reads TGCAGTGCAAGCCGGGACTGGGATTACAATGAGCAGTTCTTC. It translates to CSASRDWDYNEQFF.

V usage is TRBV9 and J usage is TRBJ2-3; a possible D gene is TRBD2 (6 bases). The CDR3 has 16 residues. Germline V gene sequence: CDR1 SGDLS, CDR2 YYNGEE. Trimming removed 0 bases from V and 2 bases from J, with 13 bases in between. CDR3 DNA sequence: TGTGCCAGCAGCGTAGAGCCGACGGGAGTCACAGATACGCAGTATTTT. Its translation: CASSVEPTGVTDTQYF. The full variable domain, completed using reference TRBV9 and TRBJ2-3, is DSGVTQTPKHLITATGQRVTLRCSPRSGDLSVYWYQQSLDQGLQFLIQYYNGEERAKGNILERFSAQQFPDLHSELNLSSLELGDSALYFCASSVEPTGVTDTQYFGPGTRLTVL.

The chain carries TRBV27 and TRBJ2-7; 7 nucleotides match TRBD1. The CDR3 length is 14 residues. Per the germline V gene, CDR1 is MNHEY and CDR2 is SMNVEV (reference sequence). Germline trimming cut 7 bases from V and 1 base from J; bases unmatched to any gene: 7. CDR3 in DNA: TGTGCCAGCAAACGGCAGGGGGTATCCTACGAGCAGTACTTC. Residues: CASKRQGVSYEQYF.

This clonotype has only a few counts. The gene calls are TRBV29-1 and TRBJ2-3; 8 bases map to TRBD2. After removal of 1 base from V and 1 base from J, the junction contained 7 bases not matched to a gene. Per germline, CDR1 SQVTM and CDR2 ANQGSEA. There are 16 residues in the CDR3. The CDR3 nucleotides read TGCAGCGTTGAAGGGAGGGCGGGAGGTGGCACAGATACGCAGTATTTT. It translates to CSVEGRAGGGTDTQYF.

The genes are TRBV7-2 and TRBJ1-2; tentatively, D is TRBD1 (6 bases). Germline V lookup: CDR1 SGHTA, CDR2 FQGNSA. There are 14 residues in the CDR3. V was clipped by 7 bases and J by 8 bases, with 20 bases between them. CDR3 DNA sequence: TGTGCCAGCACTTGGGGCCAGGGGTCTGGCGGCTACACCTTC. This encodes CASTWGQGSGGYTF. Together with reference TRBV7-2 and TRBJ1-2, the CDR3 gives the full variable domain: GAGVSQSPSNKVTEKGKDVELRCDPISGHTALYWYRQSLGQGLEFLIYFQGNSAPDKSGLPSDRFSAERTGGSVSTLTIQRTQQEDSAVYLCASTWGQGSGGYTFGSGTRLTVV.

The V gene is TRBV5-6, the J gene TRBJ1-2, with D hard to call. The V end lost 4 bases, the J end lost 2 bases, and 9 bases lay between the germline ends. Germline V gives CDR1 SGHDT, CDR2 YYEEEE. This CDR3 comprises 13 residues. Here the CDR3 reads CASSATRNYGYTF. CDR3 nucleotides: TGTGCCAGCAGCGCCACAAGGAACTATGGCTACACCTTC.

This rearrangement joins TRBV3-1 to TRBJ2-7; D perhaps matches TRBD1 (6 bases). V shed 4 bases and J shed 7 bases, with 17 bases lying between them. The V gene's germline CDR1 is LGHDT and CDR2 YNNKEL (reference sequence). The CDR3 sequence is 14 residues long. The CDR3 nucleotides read TGTGCCAGCAGCCCGGATTCGGGACACCCAGAGCAGTACTTC. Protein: CASSPDSGHPEQYF.

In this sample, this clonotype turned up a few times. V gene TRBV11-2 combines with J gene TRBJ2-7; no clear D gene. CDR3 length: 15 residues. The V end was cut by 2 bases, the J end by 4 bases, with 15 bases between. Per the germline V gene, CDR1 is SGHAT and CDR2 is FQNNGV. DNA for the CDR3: TGTGCCAGCAGCTTATTGTCTAGTGGACGGTACGAGCAGTACTTC. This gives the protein CASSLLSSGRYEQYF.

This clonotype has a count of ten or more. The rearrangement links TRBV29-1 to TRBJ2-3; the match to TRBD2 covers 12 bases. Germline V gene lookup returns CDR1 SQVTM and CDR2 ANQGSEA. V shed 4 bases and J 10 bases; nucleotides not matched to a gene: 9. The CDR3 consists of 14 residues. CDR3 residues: CSVGTSGIRSAQYF. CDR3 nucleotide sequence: TGCAGCGTTGGGACTAGCGGGATTCGGAGTGCGCAGTATTTT.

The CDR3 DNA reads as TGCAGTGCTAGCCTAAGCGGGCTCACAGATACGCAGTATTTT. It translates to CSASLSGLTDTQYF. The chain links TRBV20-1 to TRBJ2-3, with D possibly being TRBD2 (6 bases). There are 14 residues in the CDR3. Germline CDR1 and CDR2: DFQATT and SNEGSKA (reference sequence). The V gene lost 3 bases and the J gene lost 2 bases, with 12 bases spanning the gap.

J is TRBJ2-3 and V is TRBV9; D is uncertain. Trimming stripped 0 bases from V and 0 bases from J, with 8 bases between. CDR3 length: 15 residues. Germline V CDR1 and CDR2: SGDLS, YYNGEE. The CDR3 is CASSVVGRSTDTQYF. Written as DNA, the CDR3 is TGTGCCAGCAGCGTAGTAGGCCGTAGCACAGATACGCAGTATTTT.

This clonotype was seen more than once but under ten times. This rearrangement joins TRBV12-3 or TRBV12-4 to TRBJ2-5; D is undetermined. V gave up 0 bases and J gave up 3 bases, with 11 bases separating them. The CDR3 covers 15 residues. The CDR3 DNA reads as TGTGCCAGCAGTTTAGCCCGGACGGAAAAAGAGACCCAGTACTTC. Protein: CASSLARTEKETQYF.

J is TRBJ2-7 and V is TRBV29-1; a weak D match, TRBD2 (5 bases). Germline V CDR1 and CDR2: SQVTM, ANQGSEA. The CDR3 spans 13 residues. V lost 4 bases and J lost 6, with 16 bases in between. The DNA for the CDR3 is TGCAGCGTTGGAGGACTGACCTTCTCCGAGCAGTACTTC. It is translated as CSVGGLTFSEQYF.

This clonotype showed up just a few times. CDR3 sequence reads: CASSQVDLFVFDTQYF. The CDR3, as DNA: TGCGCCAGCAGCCAAGTCGACCTTTTTGTTTTCGATACGCAGTATTTT. The J gene is TRBJ2-3, the V gene TRBV4-1, with D hard to call. Germline CDR1 and CDR2: MGHRA and YSYEKL. Trimming pared 1 base from V and 6 bases from J, leaving 17 bases between. CDR3 length equals 16 residues.

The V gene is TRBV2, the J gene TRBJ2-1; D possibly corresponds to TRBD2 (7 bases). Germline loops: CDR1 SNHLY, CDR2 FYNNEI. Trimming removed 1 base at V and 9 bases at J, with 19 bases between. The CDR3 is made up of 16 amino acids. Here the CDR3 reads CASSEVRGLGEGEQFF. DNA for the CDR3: TGTGCCAGCAGTGAAGTACGGGGGCTAGGGGAGGGTGAGCAGTTCTTC.

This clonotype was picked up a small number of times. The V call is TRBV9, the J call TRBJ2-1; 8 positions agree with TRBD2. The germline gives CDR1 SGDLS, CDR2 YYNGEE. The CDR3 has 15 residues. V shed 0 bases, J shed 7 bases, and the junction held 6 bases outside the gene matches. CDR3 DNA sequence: TGTGCCAGCAGCGTAGTCGGGACTAGAGGAAATGAGCAGTTCTTC. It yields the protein CASSVVGTRGNEQFF.

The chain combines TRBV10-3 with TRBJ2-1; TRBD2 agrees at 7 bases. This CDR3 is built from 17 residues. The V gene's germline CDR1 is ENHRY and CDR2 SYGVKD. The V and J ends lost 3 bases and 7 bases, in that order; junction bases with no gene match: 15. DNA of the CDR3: TGTGCCATCAGTGATTACTCGGCTAGCGGAGGGAGGAATGAGCAGTTCTTC. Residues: CAISDYSASGGRNEQFF.

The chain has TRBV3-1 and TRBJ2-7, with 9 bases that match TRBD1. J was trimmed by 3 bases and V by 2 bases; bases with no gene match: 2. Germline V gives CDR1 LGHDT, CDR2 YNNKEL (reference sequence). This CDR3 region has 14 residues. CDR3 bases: TGTGCCAGCAGCCAAAGACAGGGGGACTACGAGCAGTACTTC. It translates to CASSQRQGDYEQYF.

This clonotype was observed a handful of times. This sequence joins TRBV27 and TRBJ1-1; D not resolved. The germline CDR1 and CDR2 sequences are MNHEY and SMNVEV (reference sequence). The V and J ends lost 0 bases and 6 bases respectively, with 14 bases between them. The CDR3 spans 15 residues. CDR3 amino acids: CASSLSIKGRSEAFF. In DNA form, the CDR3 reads TGTGCCAGCAGTTTATCGATAAAGGGCAGGTCTGAAGCTTTCTTT.

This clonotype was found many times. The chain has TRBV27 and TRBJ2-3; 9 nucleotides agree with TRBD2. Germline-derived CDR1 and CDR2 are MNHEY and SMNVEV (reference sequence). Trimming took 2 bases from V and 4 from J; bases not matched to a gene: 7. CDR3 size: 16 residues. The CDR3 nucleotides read TGTGCCAGCAGTTTAGGGCGCGGGAGGGCCTCAGATACGCAGTATTTT. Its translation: CASSLGRGRASDTQYF.

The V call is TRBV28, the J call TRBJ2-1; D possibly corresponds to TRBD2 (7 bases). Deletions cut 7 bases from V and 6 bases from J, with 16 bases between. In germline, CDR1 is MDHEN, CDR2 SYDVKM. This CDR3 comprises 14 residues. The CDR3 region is CASNFGGRVNEQFF. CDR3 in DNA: TGTGCCAGCAATTTCGGGGGGCGGGTCAATGAGCAGTTCTTC. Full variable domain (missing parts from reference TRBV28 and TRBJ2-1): DVKVTQSSRYLVKRTGEKVFLECVQDMDHENMFWYRQDPGLGLRLIYFSYDVKMKEKGDIPEGYSVSREKKERFSLILESASTNQTSMYLCASNFGGRVNEQFFGPGTRLTVL.

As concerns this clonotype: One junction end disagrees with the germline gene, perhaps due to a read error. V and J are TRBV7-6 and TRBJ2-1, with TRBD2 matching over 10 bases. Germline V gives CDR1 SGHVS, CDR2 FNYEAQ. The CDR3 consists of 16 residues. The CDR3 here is CAGSHIAGGSGNEQFF. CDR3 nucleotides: TGTGCCGGCAGCCATATAGCGGGAGGAAGTGGCAATGAGCAGTTCTTC.

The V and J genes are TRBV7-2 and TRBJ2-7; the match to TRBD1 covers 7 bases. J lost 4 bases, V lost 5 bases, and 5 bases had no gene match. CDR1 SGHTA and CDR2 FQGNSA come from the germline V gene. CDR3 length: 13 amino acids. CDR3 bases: TGTGCCAGCAGCCTGAGGGGGCTGTACGAGCAGTACTTC. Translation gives CASSLRGLYEQYF.

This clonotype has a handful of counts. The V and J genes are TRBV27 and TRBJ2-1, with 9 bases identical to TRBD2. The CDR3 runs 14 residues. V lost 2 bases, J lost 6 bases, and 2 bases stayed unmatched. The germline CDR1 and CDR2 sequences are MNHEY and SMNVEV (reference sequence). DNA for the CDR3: TGTGCCAGCAGTTTAGGCGGGAGGGGCAATGAGCAGTTCTTC. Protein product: CASSLGGRGNEQFF.

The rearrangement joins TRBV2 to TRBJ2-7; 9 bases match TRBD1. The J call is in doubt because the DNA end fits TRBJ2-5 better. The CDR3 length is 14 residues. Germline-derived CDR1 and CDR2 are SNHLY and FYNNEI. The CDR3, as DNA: TGTGCCAGCAGTGCGGACAGGGGCCGGGAGACCCAGTACTTC. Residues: CASSADRGRETQYF.

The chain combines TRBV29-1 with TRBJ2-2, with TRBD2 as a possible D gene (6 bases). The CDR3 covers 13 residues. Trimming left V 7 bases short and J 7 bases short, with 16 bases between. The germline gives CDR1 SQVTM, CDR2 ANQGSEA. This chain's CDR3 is CSGQTRLGGELFF. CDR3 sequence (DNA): TGCAGCGGTCAGACTAGATTAGGCGGGGAGCTGTTTTTT.

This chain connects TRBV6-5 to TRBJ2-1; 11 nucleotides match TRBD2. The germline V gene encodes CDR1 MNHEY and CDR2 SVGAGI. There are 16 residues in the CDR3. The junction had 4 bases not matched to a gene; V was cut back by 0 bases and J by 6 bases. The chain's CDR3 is CASSYSKTSGSNEQFF. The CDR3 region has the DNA TGTGCCAGCAGTTACTCGAAAACTAGCGGGAGCAATGAGCAGTTCTTC.

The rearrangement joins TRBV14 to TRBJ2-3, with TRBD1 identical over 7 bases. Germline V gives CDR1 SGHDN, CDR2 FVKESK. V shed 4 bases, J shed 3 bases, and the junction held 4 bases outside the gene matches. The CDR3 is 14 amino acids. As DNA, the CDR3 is TGTGCCAGCAGCCCTTGGGACAGAACAGATACGCAGTATTTT. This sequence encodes CASSPWDRTDTQYF. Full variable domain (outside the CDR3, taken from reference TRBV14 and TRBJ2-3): EAGVTQFPSHSVIEKGQTVTLRCDPISGHDNLYWYRRVMGKEIKFLLHFVKESKQDESGMPNNRFLAERTGGTYSTLKVQPAELEDSGVYFCASSPWDRTDTQYFGPGTRLTVL.

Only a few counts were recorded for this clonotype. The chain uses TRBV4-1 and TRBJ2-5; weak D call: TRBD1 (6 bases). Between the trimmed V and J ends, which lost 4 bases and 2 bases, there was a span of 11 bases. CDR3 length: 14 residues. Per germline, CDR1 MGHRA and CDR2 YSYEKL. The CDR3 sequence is CASSRGRGQETQYF. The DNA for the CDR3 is TGCGCCAGCAGCCGGGGGCGTGGGCAAGAGACCCAGTACTTC.